These 6 T cell receptor beta chains were all obtained from the same sample, sequenced in a study of T cells after yellow fever vaccination. TCRdb passed the 5' RACE reads through MiXCR, listing each CDR3 protein once. The table lists about 240,000 distinct CDR3 sequences, about 7.1% of them singletons. The source was CD4+ T cells sorted from PBMCs, collected 15 days after the yellow fever booster vaccination. The source of these receptors is a young man who received the YFV17D yellow fever vaccine.

The chain joins TRBV6-2 or TRBV6-3 to TRBJ2-5, with 8 bases aligning to TRBD2. V lost 0 bases to trimming and J lost 1 base; unmatched junction nucleotides: 4. The germline V gene has CDR1 MNHEY and CDR2 SVGEGT. The CDR3 extends over 16 amino acids. CDR3 nucleotides: TGTGCCAGCAGTTACTCGGCGGGAGGAATCCAAGAGACCCAGTACTTC. Translated, it gives CASSYSAGGIQETQYF.

This clonotype was seen many times. The V call is TRBV20-1, the J call TRBJ2-2; D not certain. The CDR3 runs to 14 residues. Germline CDR1 and CDR2: DFQATT and SNEGSKA (reference sequence). The V end lost 2 bases, the J end lost 1 base, and 8 bases lay between the germline ends. CDR3 nucleotides: TGCAGTGCTAGACAAGTCTTGAACACCGGGGAGCTGTTTTTT. Residues: CSARQVLNTGELFF.

This clonotype was counted a few times. The chain joins TRBV3-1 to TRBJ1-1; 11 bases align to TRBD1. In germline, CDR1 is LGHDT, CDR2 YNNKEL (reference sequence). V dropped 2 bases and J dropped 1; count of bases not matched to a gene: 3. The CDR3 runs 16 residues. The CDR3 nucleotides are TGTGCCAGCAGCCAATGGGACAGGGGGTCGAACACTGAAGCTTTCTTT. Amino acids: CASSQWDRGSNTEAFF.

This clonotype was detected many times. This chain uses TRBV5-4 with TRBJ2-3; D is unresolved. Trimming took 0 bases from V and 2 from J, leaving 10 bases between them. Per germline, CDR1 SGHNT and CDR2 YYREEE (reference sequence). The CDR3 length is 15 residues. The CDR3: CASSLALAVTDTQYF. As DNA, the CDR3 is TGTGCCAGCAGCTTGGCCCTGGCGGTCACAGATACGCAGTATTTT.

This clonotype came up a few times. The rearrangement uses TRBV27 and TRBJ2-3; 16 bases are shared with TRBD2. CDR1 and CDR2 from the germline V gene are MNHEY and SMNVEV (reference sequence). V was pared by 6 bases and J by 0 bases, with 6 bases of the junction left unmatched. The CDR3 consists of 18 residues. The CDR3 spells CASSPGTSGRVSTDTQYF. The CDR3 DNA sequence: TGTGCCAGCAGCCCCGGGACTAGCGGGAGGGTGAGCACAGATACGCAGTATTTT.

This clonotype showed up many times. The chain couples TRBV7-2 to TRBJ2-2, with D unresolved. The CDR3 is 14 residues long. Germline values: CDR1 SGHTA, CDR2 FQGNSA. Trimming removed 6 bases at V and 4 bases at J, with 12 bases between. CDR3 in DNA: TGTGCCAGCAGATCATCCCGTACCACCGGGGAGCTGTTTTTT. It yields the protein CASRSSRTTGELFF.